The rows below give T cell receptor beta chains drawn from one sample of a study of blood T cell repertoires in COVID-19. Sequenced by immunoSEQ multiplex PCR; TCRdb stores in-frame clones only, minus some. The sample includes some 200,000 clones, 70% to 85% of them seen just once. The specimen was peripheral blood. These receptors all come from a woman between 35 and 50 years old who had recovered from COVID-19. Both conserved end residues are part of each CDR3. Fields, in order: clone size, V gene, D gene, J gene, CDR3 DNA, CDR3 protein. A D gene is named only where the DNA matches it firmly. Clone size is not always given. Where it is, it says once, few, many or a class for expanded clones.

NA,TRBV28,TRBD1,TRBJ2-3,TGTGCCAGCTTGGACAGGGGCACAGATACGCAGTATTTT,CASLDRGTDTQYF
NA,TRBV7-8,TRBD2,TRBJ2-1,TGTGCCAGCAGCTTCTTAGCGGGGGGAGGAGCGGCTGAGCAGTTCTTC,CASSFLAGGGAAEQFF
NA,TRBV6-5,NA,TRBJ1-1,TGTGCCAGCACCCAAGGGGGTTTTAGTACTGAAGCTTTCTTT,CASTQGGFSTEAFF
NA,TRBV4-3,NA,TRBJ1-6,TGCGCCAGCAGCCATGAGAGTTCACCCCTCCACTTT,CASSHESSPLHF
few,TRBV11-2,NA,TRBJ1-1,TGTGCCAGCAGCCCACGGAAGGCGGGGAACACTGAAGCTTTCTTT,CASSPRKAGNTEAFF
NA,TRBV27,NA,TRBJ2-1,TGTGCCACCCTCCGATCGGGACAAAGCTCCTACAATGAGCAGTTCTTC,CATLRSGQSSYNEQFF
NA,TRBV6-5,TRBD2,TRBJ2-7,TGTGCCAGTGACGAGACGGGACTAGCCTACGAGCAGTACTTC,CASDETGLAYEQYF
NA,TRBV11-2,NA,TRBJ1-2,TGTGCCAGCAGCCTATCCTCAGGGATACCTAACTATGGCTACACCTTC,CASSLSSGIPNYGYTF
NA,TRBV23-1,TRBD2,TRBJ2-3,TGCGCCAGCACCACCTTACTAGCGGGGGAAGCAGATACGCAGTATTTT,CASTTLLAGEADTQYF
once,TRBV19,NA,TRBJ1-2,TGTGCCAGTAGTACCGGAGGAGCCGCTAACTATGGCTACACCTTC,CASSTGGAANYGYTF
NA,TRBV4-3,NA,TRBJ1-5,TGCGCCAGCAGCCAAGATTCGCCCCTTTCCTCTTCCGCGTATGATCAGCCCCAGCATTTT,CASSQDSPLSSSAYDQPQHF
NA,TRBV7-9,TRBD1,TRBJ1-2,TGTGCCAGCAGCTTACCTTCGGGACAGCCGATGGAGGGAGATGGCTACACCTTC,CASSLPSGQPMEGDGYTF
NA,TRBV7-8,NA,TRBJ1-1,TGTGCCAGCAGCCCACGGGTCGGGGATCGGTCTGAAGCTTTCTTT,CASSPRVGDRSEAFF
NA,TRBV9,TRBD1,TRBJ1-5,TGTGCCAGCAGCGTAACGGGACAGGAGAATCAGCCCCAGCATTTT,CASSVTGQENQPQHF
NA,TRBV10-1,NA,TRBJ1-1,TGCGCCAGCGAATTTGTGGCAAAGAACTGCCAGGGCGGGGGTATGAACACTGAAGCTTTCTTT,CASEFVAKNCQGGGMNTEAFF
few,TRBV29-1,NA,TRBJ1-2,TGCAGCGTTTTAGAGGGAGGCGGCTACACCTTC,CSVLEGGGYTF
once,TRBV28,NA,TRBJ1-2,TGTGCCAGCAGGATGACAGGCAGTGGCTACACCTTC,CASRMTGSGYTF
once,TRBV19,TRBD1,TRBJ1-6,TGTGCCAGTAGTGCTCAGGGGGCTAATTCACCCCTCCACTTT,CASSAQGANSPLHF
NA,TRBV4-3,NA,TRBJ1-1,TGCGCCAGCAGCCAAGATCAGGGCATGAACACTGAAGCTTTCTTT,CASSQDQGMNTEAFF
NA,TRBV10-3,TRBD1,TRBJ2-5,TGTGCCATCAGGGGGGGACAGGCCCAAGAGACCCAGTACTTC,CAIRGGQAQETQYF
NA,TRBV29-1,TRBD2,TRBJ2-7,TGCAGCGTTGAGGTGCCGGGACTAGCGGGGGGATCGGACGAGCAGTACTTC,CSVEVPGLAGGSDEQYF
NA,TRBV7-9,TRBD2,TRBJ2-1,TGTGCCAGCAGCTTACCTAGCGGGGTAACTAACAATGAGCAGTTCTTC,CASSLPSGVTNNEQFF
NA,TRBV7-9,TRBD2,TRBJ2-1,TGTGCCAGCTTGGGCCTCGGGGGGATCAATGAGCAGTTCTTC,CASLGLGGINEQFF
NA,TRBV7-7,TRBD2,TRBJ2-1,TGTGCTAGCAGCCGTGAGCGGGAAAATGAGCAGTTCTTC,CASSRERENEQFF
NA,TRBV19,TRBD2,TRBJ2-2,TGTGCCAGTGGCGGACGGGGGGGCCTCAACGGGGAGCTGTTTTTT,CASGGRGGLNGELFF
NA,TRBV11-2,NA,TRBJ2-7,TGTGCCAGCAGCTTAGAACCAGGGTCGGCCTACGAGCAGTACTTC,CASSLEPGSAYEQYF
NA,TRBV6-5,TRBD2,TRBJ2-1,TGTGCCAGCAGTTACTTCGCGGGGGGGCCGAATGAGCAGTTCTTC,CASSYFAGGPNEQFF
NA,TRBV15,TRBD1,TRBJ2-7,TGTGCCACCAGCAGAGTAACAGGGGCGGTCTACGAGCAGTACTTC,CATSRVTGAVYEQYF
NA,TRBV5-1,NA,TRBJ1-6,TGCGCCAGCAGAATTACGCCGACAGTTCAGTCACCCCTCCACTTT,CASRITPTVQSPLHF
NA,TRBV12-5,NA,TRBJ1-1,TGTGCTAGTGGTTTGGGGGGCGCTGCGGCCGAAGCTTTCTTT,CASGLGGAAAEAFF
NA,TRBV7-2,NA,TRBJ2-2,TGTGCCAGCAGCCATTACACCGGGGAGCTGTTTTTT,CASSHYTGELFF
NA,TRBV5-1,NA,TRBJ1-2,TGCGCCAGCAGCTTGCGGCAGGGAGGTCCCTACACCTTC,CASSLRQGGPYTF
NA,TRBV28,NA,TRBJ1-3,TGTGCCAGCAGTTCGCTCAAGGGGATCACTGGAAACACCATATATTTT,CASSSLKGITGNTIYF
NA,TRBV7-2,NA,TRBJ2-7,TGTGCCAGCAGCGGCCGGGGACTCGACCATTACGAGCAGTACTTC,CASSGRGLDHYEQYF
few,TRBV6-1,NA,TRBJ1-5,TGTGCCAGCAGTGAGCAGGGTTGGGGCAATCAGCCCCAGCATTTT,CASSEQGWGNQPQHF
NA,TRBV2,NA,TRBJ2-1,TGTGCCAGCAGAAAAGACAGGACCTACAATGAGCAGTTCTTC,CASRKDRTYNEQFF
NA,TRBV6-2/TRBV6-3,NA,TRBJ1-1,TGTGCCAGCAGTTACCATAGTAGAGACATCGCACGTTGGGCAGCTTTCTTT,CASSYHSRDIARWAAFF
NA,TRBV21-1,NA,TRBJ2-3,TGTGCCAGCAGCAAAGGACATGTGAGCGGGGGCACAGATACGCAGTATTTT,CASSKGHVSGGTDTQYF
once,TRBV10-1,NA,TRBJ2-5,TGCGCCAGCAGTGAGGGACAGGGAGGGCGGGAGACCCAGTACTTC,CASSEGQGGRETQYF
NA,TRBV6-5,TRBD1,TRBJ2-5,TGTGCCAGCAGTTATTGGGACAGGGGCGATCAAGAGACCCAGTACTTC,CASSYWDRGDQETQYF
NA,TRBV3-1/TRBV3-2,NA,TRBJ1-3,TGTGCCAGCAGCCAAGGGCGGGTCGGAAACACCATATATTTT,CASSQGRVGNTIYF
NA,TRBV5-1,TRBD2,TRBJ2-3,TGCGCCAGCAGCTCTATAGCGGGAAGCACAGATACGCAGTATTTT,CASSSIAGSTDTQYF
few,TRBV7-2,TRBD2,TRBJ2-1,TGTGCCAGCAGCTTAAGCGGGACTAGAGATGAGCAGTTCTTC,CASSLSGTRDEQFF
NA,TRBV5-6,TRBD2,TRBJ2-3,TGTGCCAGCAGCTTGTATGGCGGGGGGGCCCTCACAGATACGCAGTATTTT,CASSLYGGGALTDTQYF
NA,TRBV6-5,NA,TRBJ2-5,TGTGCCAGCACATGGGGGGGCGAGGAGACCCAGTACTTC,CASTWGGEETQYF
NA,TRBV28,NA,TRBJ1-2,TGTGCCAGCAGTTTACAGGGCTATGGCTACACCTTC,CASSLQGYGYTF
NA,TRBV6-5,NA,TRBJ1-2,TGTGCCAGCAGTTACTCGATTGCCGGGTTGGACTATGGCTACACCTTC,CASSYSIAGLDYGYTF
NA,TRBV25-1,NA,TRBJ2-3,TGTGCCAGCAGTGATCAAGCGGGTACGCAGTATTTT,CASSDQAGTQYF
NA,TRBV7-9,NA,TRBJ2-7,TGTGCCAGCAGCTTAGGGTCAGGCTTACTTTGGGAGCAGTACTTC,CASSLGSGLLWEQYF
NA,TRBV3-1/TRBV3-2,TRBD2,TRBJ2-3,TGTGCCAGCAGCCCCTCAGCGGGGAACACAGATACGCAGTATTTT,CASSPSAGNTDTQYF
few,TRBV5-1,TRBD1,TRBJ1-2,TGCGCCAGCAGCTTGCTACAGGGGGAGATCTATGGCTACACCTTC,CASSLLQGEIYGYTF
NA,TRBV7-9,TRBD1,TRBJ2-7,TGTGCCAGCTCCAGGACAGGGCACGACGAGCAGTACTTC,CASSRTGHDEQYF
once,TRBV6-1,NA,TRBJ1-5,TGTGCCAGCAGTGAAGCTGGGAAACCCATGCAGGGGCCCCAGCATTTT,CASSEAGKPMQGPQHF
NA,TRBV5-6,NA,TRBJ1-1,TGTGCCAGCAGCTGGGGGAGGAGCACTGAAGCTTTCTTT,CASSWGRSTEAFF
NA,TRBV25-1,TRBD2,TRBJ2-7,TGTGCCAGCAGTAAGCGAACCGGGACTAGCGACTCCTACGAGCAGTACTTC,CASSKRTGTSDSYEQYF